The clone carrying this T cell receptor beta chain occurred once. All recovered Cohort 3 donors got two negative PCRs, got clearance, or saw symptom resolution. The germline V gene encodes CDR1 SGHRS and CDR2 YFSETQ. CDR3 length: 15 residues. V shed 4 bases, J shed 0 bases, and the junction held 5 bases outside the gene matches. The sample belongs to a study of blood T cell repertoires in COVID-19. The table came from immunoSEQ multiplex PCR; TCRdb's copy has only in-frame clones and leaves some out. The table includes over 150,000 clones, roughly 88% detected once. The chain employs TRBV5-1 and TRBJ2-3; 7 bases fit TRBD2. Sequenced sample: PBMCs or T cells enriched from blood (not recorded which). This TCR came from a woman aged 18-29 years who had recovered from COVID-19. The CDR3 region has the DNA TGCGCCAGCAGCGGCGGGAGCTGGAGCACAGATACGCAGTATTTT. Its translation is CASSGGSWSTDTQYF.